Here is one T cell receptor beta chain with its context. Its antigen remains unidentified. Other DNA sequences in this sample translate to the same CDR3. Only Caucasian adults living in Nashville, Tennessee served as donors. The data were obtained in a study of shared clonotypes between healthy human individuals. Study outcomes and limitations: Tissue TCR repertoires likely differ from these blood-only repertoires.

The protocol was immunoSEQ multiplex PCR, while the TCRdb copy is restricted to in-frame clones and leaves out a portion. This sample has roughly 500,000 clones, with roughly 95% found just once. V shed 6 bases and J 4 bases; nucleotides not matched to a gene: 6. This CDR3 is 14 amino acids long. Germline V CDR1 and CDR2: MNHNY, SVGAGI (reference sequence). The chain links TRBV6-6 to TRBJ1-5; TRBD1 agrees at 7 bases. Sequenced sample: naive CD4+ T cells sorted from blood. Subset defined: CD45RA+ positively selected. This TCR was sampled from a woman younger than 45 in good health. CDR3 bases: TGTGCCAGCAGCCCGACAGGGAGGAATCAGCCCCAGCATTTT. It codes for CASSPTGRNQPQHF.